These 10 T cell receptor beta chains were sequenced from one sample in a study of blood T cell repertoires in COVID-19. Measured with immunoSEQ multiplex PCR; TCRdb has only the in-frame clones, and not every one. The sample includes about 400,000 clones, nearly 90% of them seen just once. Sample: PBMCs or T cells enriched from blood (not recorded which). The origin of the receptors is a woman aged 30 to 39 who had recovered from COVID-19.

This chain joins TRBV27 and TRBJ2-7, with D possibly TRBD2 on 6 matching bases. Trimming took off 8 bases at V and 3 bases at J, with 20 bases between the two ends. Germline-derived CDR1 and CDR2 are MNHEY and SMNVEV (reference sequence). This CDR3 has 15 residues. The CDR3 DNA reads as TGTGCCAGCTCGTCCCAGTGGGGGGTAGTCTACGAGCAGTACTTC. As protein: CASSSQWGVVYEQYF.

The chain combines TRBV7-3 with TRBJ1-3; D gene uncertain. Deletions cut 2 bases from V and 4 bases from J, with 6 bases between. CDR3 length: 13 residues. The germline gives CDR1 SGHTA, CDR2 FQGTGA. The CDR3 region is CASSLLAGNTIYF. As DNA, the CDR3 is TGTGCCAGCAGCTTACTAGCAGGAAACACCATATATTTT.

The CDR3 spells CASSFTSDDTQYF. CDR3 coding DNA: TGTGCCAGCAGCTTTACTAGCGACGATACGCAGTATTTT. The chain joins TRBV7-2 to TRBJ2-3, with TRBD2 matching 7 bases. The CDR3 is 13 residues long. Germline V gene data show CDR1 as SGHTA and CDR2 as FQGNSA. V shed 3 bases and J 6 bases; nucleotides not matched to a gene: 3.

V is TRBV19 and J is TRBJ1-1, with 9 bases fitting TRBD1. Germline V CDR1 and CDR2: LNHDA, SQIVND (reference sequence). The CDR3 is 13 amino acids. Trimming at V came to 5 bases and at J to 4 bases, leaving 2 bases not matched to a gene. CDR3 in amino acids: CASSSDRGTEAFF. The DNA of the CDR3 is TGTGCCAGTAGTTCGGACAGGGGCACTGAAGCTTTCTTT.

The genes are TRBV4-2 and TRBJ1-5; 10 bases match TRBD1. J lost 3 bases, V lost 2 bases, and 10 bases had no gene match. This CDR3 has 18 amino acids. Per the germline V gene, CDR1 is LGHNA and CDR2 is YNFKEQ. The CDR3 DNA reads as TGTGCCAGCAGCCAACTGACAGGGGGCAGGGAGAACAATCAGCCCCAGCATTTT. It specifies CASSQLTGGRENNQPQHF.

The gene calls are TRBV7-9 and TRBJ2-7; TRBD2 agrees at 9 bases. From germline, CDR1 is SEHNR and CDR2 FQNEAQ (reference sequence). V lost 1 base to trimming and J lost 4 bases; unmatched junction nucleotides: 5. The CDR3 is 15 residues long. The CDR3 nucleotides read TGTGCCAGCAGCTTAGATCCTAGCGGGACATACGAGCAGTACTTC. Translated, it gives CASSLDPSGTYEQYF.

The V call is TRBV25-1, the J call TRBJ2-1, with D possibly being TRBD2 (7 bases). The CDR3 is made up of 15 amino acids. Germline CDR1 and CDR2: MGHDK and SYGVNS. Deletions cut 4 bases from V and 7 bases from J, with 17 bases between. CDR3 region: CASSGGGPSGNEQFF. In DNA, the CDR3 is TGTGCCAGCAGTGGCGGGGGCCCCTCGGGGAATGAGCAGTTCTTC.

The genes are TRBV10-1 and TRBJ2-7; perhaps TRBD2 as D (5 bases). V lost 3 bases, J lost 0 bases, and 15 bases lay in between. The CDR3 runs 16 residues. Per germline, CDR1 WNHNN and CDR2 SYGVQD (reference sequence). Here the CDR3 reads CASSDRSVGSSYEQYF. In DNA form, the CDR3 reads TGCGCCAGCAGTGACCGATCGGTAGGGAGCTCCTACGAGCAGTACTTC.

V gene TRBV11-2 combines with J gene TRBJ2-2; unclear D gene. The germline V gene encodes CDR1 SGHAT and CDR2 FQNNGV. CDR3 length equals 11 residues. Deletions cut 5 bases from V and 7 bases from J, with 5 bases between. The CDR3 DNA reads TGTGCCAGCAGCCCACTCGGGGAGCTGTTTTTT. It is translated as CASSPLGELFF.

The chain joins TRBV15 to TRBJ2-3; D possibly corresponds to TRBD1 (6 bases). This CDR3 contains 16 residues. The V gene lost 0 bases and the J gene lost 0 bases, with 10 bases spanning the gap. Germline lookup yields CDR1 LNHNV and CDR2 YYDKDF (reference sequence). This CDR3 is CATSRETGLSTDTQYF. The CDR3 DNA reads as TGTGCCACCAGCAGAGAAACAGGGCTTAGCACAGATACGCAGTATTTT.